This T cell receptor (beta chain) appears in the sequencing data of a study of identical twins. TCRdb passed the 5' RACE reads through MiXCR, listing each CDR3 protein once. Of some 630,000 distinct CDR3 sequences detected, less than 9% appear once; the ten largest clones hold around 1.6%. The CDR3 consists of 13 residues. Trimming stripped 5 bases from V and 3 bases from J, with 8 bases between. These data also formed part of another study, on yellow fever vaccine responses in identical twins.

The chain employs TRBV12-3 or TRBV12-4 and TRBJ2-1; possibly TRBD2 for D (5 bases). Input material: PBMCs. The sequence came from a woman aged 18 to 35 in good health. DNA of the CDR3: TGTGCCAGCAGTGACGGGGACTACAATGAGCAGTTCTTC. This codes for CASSDGDYNEQFF.